Sequencing of this T cell receptor (beta chain) was carried out in a study of blood T cell repertoires in COVID-19. Study information: Nucleic acid was either cDNA or gDNA, and it came from T cells, B-cell-depleted T cells, or PBMCs.

The repertoire was sequenced with immunoSEQ multiplex PCR; TCRdb's copy has only in-frame clones and lacks some. The table lists 88,000 or so clones, about 85% of them singletons. The V segment lost 5 bases and the J segment 3 bases; nucleotides outside the gene matches: 5. In germline, CDR1 is SEHNR, CDR2 FQNEAQ (reference sequence). This CDR3 is built from 16 residues. Sequencing was carried out using peripheral blood. The sequence was obtained from a man in his sixties with acute or convalescent COVID-19. The gene calls are TRBV7-9 and TRBJ2-3, with 13 bases fitting TRBD2. This CDR3 is CASSPGLAGRTDTQYF. DNA of the CDR3: TGTGCCAGCAGCCCGGGACTAGCGGGGAGAACAGATACGCAGTATTTT.